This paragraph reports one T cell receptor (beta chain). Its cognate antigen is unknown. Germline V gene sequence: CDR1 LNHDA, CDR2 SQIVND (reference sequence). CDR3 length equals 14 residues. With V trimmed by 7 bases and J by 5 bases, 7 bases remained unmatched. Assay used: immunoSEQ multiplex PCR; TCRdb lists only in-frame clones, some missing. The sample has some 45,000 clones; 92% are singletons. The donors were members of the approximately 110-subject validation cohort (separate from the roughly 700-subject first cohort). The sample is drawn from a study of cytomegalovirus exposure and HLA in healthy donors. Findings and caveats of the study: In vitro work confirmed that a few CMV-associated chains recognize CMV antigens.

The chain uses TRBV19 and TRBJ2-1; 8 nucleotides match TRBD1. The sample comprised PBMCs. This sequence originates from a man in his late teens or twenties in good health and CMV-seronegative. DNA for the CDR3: TGTGCCAGTATGGACAGGGCGAAGGACAATGAGCAGTTCTTC. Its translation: CASMDRAKDNEQFF.